The present entry profiles one TCR beta chain with its context. Its target is unknown. The sample is drawn from a study of CD4 T cells in relation to SARS-CoV-2 and coronaviruses. Assay: immunoSEQ multiplex PCR; the TCRdb copy retains only in-frame clones and omits some. The profile shows almost 30,000 clones, 60% to 85% of them singletons. CD4+ T cells from unexposed donors were obtained before the COVID-19 pandemic (2011-2018). CD4+ T cells were isolated from the cells after more than nine days of culture. Testing used SARS-CoV-2 S/N and four cold-coronavirus spikes on unexposed-donor CD4+ T cells, cells permitting. Germline V gene data show CDR1 as LGHDT and CDR2 as YNNKEL (reference sequence). Trimming took 1 base from V and 5 from J, leaving 2 bases between them. The CDR3 length is 11 residues. Regarding the study as a whole: Samples before the pandemic and after infection were not matched within any donor.

This TCR was sampled from a human donor in good health. Input material: CD4+ T cells from PBMCs, cultured in vitro. V and J are TRBV3-1 (or the pseudogene TRBV3-2) and TRBJ2-5; D unclear. The DNA for the CDR3 is TGTGCCAGCAGCCAAGCGGAGACCCAGTACTTC. Translating it yields CASSQAETQYF.